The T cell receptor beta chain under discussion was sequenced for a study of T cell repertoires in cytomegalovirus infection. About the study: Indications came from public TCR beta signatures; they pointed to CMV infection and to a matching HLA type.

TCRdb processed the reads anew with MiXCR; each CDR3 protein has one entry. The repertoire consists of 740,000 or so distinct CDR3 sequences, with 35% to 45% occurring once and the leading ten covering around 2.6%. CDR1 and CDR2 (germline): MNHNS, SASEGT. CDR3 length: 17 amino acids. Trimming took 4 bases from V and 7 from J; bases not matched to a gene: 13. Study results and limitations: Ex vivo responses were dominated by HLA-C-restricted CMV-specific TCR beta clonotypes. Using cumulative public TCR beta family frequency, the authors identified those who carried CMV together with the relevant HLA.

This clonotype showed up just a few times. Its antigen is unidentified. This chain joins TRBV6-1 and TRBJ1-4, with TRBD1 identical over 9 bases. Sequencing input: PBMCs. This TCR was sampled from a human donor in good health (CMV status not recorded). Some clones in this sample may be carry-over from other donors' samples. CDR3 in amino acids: CASSGPYPRDRAEKLFF. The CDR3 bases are TGTGCCAGCAGTGGCCCCTACCCCCGGGACAGGGCTGAAAAACTGTTTTTT.